The sequence of this T cell receptor beta chain was determined in a study of blood T cell repertoires in COVID-19. Study-wide context: Specimens from acute and convalescent COVID-19 originated in the United States, Italy and Spain. In each case, the material was cDNA or gDNA derived from T cells, B-cell-depleted T cells, or PBMCs.

The CDR3 loop spans 14 amino acids. Germline V gene sequence: CDR1 SGHRS, CDR2 YFSETQ. V dropped 3 bases and J dropped 5 bases, with 11 bases sitting between them. The authors' processing: Amplification with reference gene primers provided the estimates of nucleated cell counts. Produced via immunoSEQ multiplex PCR; TCRdb's table is partial and in-frame only. That table supplies the V and J calls and clone size; D and trimming were determined from the DNA. The repertoire holds tens of thousands of clones, around 90% seen once, with about 7% in the top ten. Sequencing was performed on peripheral blood. The origin of this receptor is a human donor with active COVID-19. The donor label of this sample is uncertain. V gene TRBV5-1 combines with J gene TRBJ2-2, with D perhaps TRBD2 (6 bases). CDR3 coding DNA: TGCGCCAGCAGCTCCCGACTAGGGACCGGGGAGCTGTTTTTT. It is translated as CASSSRLGTGELFF.